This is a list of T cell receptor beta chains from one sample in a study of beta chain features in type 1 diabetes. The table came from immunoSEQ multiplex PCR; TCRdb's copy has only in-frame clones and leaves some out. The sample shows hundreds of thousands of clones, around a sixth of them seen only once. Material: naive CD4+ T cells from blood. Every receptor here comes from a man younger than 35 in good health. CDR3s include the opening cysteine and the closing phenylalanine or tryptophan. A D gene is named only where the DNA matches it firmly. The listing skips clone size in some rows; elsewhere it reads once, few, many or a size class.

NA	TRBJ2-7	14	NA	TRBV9	TGTGCCAGCAGCGTAGGAAGGGGATTCGACGAGCAGTACTTC	CASSVGRGFDEQYF
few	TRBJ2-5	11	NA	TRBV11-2	TGTGCCAGCAGCTTCAAAGAGACCCAGTACTTC	CASSFKETQYF
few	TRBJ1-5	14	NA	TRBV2	TGTGCCAGCAGTGACCGGGTGGGCAATCAGCCCCAGCATTTT	CASSDRVGNQPQHF
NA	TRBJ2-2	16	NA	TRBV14	TGTGCCAGCAGCCACTTACAGGGGAGGGGAACCGGGGAGCTGTTTTTT	CASSHLQGRGTGELFF
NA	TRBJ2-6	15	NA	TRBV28	TGTGCCAGCAGTTTTAGGGCAACTGGGGCCAACGTCCTGACTTTC	CASSFRATGANVLTF
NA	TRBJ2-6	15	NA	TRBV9	TGTGCCAGCAGCGTCGGACCCTCGGGGGCCAACGTCCTGACTTTC	CASSVGPSGANVLTF
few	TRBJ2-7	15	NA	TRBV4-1	TGCGCCAGCAGCCAAGATTATGGCCTTGTCTACGAGCAGTACTTC	CASSQDYGLVYEQYF
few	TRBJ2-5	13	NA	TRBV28	TGTGCCAGCAGTTTTCCAGGGTTGGAGACCCAGTACTTC	CASSFPGLETQYF
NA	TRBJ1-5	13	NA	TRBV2	TGTGCCAGCAGTGCTACAGGTTATCAGCCCCAGCATTTT	CASSATGYQPQHF
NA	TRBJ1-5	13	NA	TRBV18	TGTGCCAGCTCACCAGGAATCAATCAGCCCCAGCATTTT	CASSPGINQPQHF
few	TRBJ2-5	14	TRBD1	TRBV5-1	TGCGCCAGCAGCTTCACAGGGGGTACGGAGACCCAGTACTTC	CASSFTGGTETQYF
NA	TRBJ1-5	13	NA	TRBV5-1	TGCGCCAGCAGCTTTTCCCCTGACACGCCCCAGCATTTT	CASSFSPDTPQHF
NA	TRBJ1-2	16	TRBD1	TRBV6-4	TGTGCCAGCAGTGACACAGGGACAGGGGCGTACTATGGCTACACCTTC	CASSDTGTGAYYGYTF
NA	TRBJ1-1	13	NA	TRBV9	TGTGCCAGTACACGGGTCGAGAACACTGAAGCTTTCTTT	CASTRVENTEAFF
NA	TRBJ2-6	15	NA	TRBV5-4	TGTGCCAGCAGCAGAAGAGACTCTGGGGCCAACGTCCTGACTTTC	CASSRRDSGANVLTF
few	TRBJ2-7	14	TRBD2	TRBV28	TGTGCCAGCACTCGAAGCGGGGGATCCTACGAGCAGTACTTC	CASTRSGGSYEQYF
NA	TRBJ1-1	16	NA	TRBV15	TGTGCCACCAGCAGAACCGTCAGACAGATTAACACTGAAGCTTTCTTT	CATSRTVRQINTEAFF
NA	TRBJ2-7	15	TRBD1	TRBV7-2	TGTGCCAGCAGCTTTATCCTTGACAGGGCCTACGAGCAGTACTTC	CASSFILDRAYEQYF
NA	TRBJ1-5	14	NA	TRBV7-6	TGTGCCAGCAGTCCAGACCGGAACAATCAGCCCCAGCATTTT	CASSPDRNNQPQHF
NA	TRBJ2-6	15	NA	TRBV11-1	TGTGCCAGCAGCGCAACAGCCTCTGGGGCCAACGTCCTGACTTTC	CASSATASGANVLTF
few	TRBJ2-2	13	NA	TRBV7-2	TGTGCCAGCAGCGCGCAGAACACCGGGGAGCTGTTTTTT	CASSAQNTGELFF
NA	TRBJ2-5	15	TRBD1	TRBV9	TGTGCCAGCAGCCCGAGGACAGGCCCGGGGGAGACCCAGTACTTC	CASSPRTGPGETQYF
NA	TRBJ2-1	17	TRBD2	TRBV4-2	TGTGCCAGCAGCCAGATTCGCGGGGGGTTAACCTACAATGAGCAGTTCTTC	CASSQIRGGLTYNEQFF
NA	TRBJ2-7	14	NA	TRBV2	TGTGCCAGCAGGACCGGGACTGCCTCCTACGAGCAGTACTTC	CASRTGTASYEQYF
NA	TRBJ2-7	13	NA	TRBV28	TGTGCCAGCATGCAATTCCATACCTACGAGCAGTACTTC	CASMQFHTYEQYF
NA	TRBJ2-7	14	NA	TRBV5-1	TGCGCCAGTTCTTATCCCGCAGGGAACAACGAGCAGTACTTC	CASSYPAGNNEQYF
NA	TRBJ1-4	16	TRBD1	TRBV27	TGTGCCAGCAGTTCGCTGGGCAGGGGGCAGGATGAAAAACTGTTTTTT	CASSSLGRGQDEKLFF
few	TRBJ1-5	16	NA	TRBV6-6	TGTGCCAGCAGCTTGCCTCTAGGACGGAATAATCAGCCCCAGCATTTT	CASSLPLGRNNQPQHF
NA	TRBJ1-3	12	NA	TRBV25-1	TGTGCCAGCAGGGACTCTGGAAACACCATATATTTT	CASRDSGNTIYF
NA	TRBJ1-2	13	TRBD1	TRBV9	TGTGCCAGCAACCGGGACAGTAACTATGGCTACACCTTC	CASNRDSNYGYTF
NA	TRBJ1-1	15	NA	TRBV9	TGTGCCAGCAGCGCCCATCCAACCGAAAACACTGAAGCTTTCTTT	CASSAHPTENTEAFF
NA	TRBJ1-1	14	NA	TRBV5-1	TGCGCCAGCAGCTTGGGGCCGCGGAACACTGAAGCTTTCTTT	CASSLGPRNTEAFF